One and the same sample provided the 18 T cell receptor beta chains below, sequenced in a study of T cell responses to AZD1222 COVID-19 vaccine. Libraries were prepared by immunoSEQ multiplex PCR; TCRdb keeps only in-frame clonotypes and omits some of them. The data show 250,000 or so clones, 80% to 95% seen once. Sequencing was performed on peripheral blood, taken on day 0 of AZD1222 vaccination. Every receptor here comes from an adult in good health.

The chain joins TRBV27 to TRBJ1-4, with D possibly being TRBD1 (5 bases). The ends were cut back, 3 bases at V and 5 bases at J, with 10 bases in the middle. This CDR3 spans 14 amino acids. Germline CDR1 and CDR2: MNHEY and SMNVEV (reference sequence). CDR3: CASSFWGRNEKLFF. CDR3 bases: TGTGCCAGCAGTTTTTGGGGGAGGAATGAAAAACTGTTTTTT. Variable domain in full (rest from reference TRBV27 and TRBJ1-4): EAQVTQNPRYLITVTGKKLTVTCSQNMNHEYMSWYRQDPGLGLRQIYYSMNVEVTDKGDVPEGYKVSRKEKRNFPLILESPSPNQTSLYFCASSFWGRNEKLFFGSGTQLSVL.

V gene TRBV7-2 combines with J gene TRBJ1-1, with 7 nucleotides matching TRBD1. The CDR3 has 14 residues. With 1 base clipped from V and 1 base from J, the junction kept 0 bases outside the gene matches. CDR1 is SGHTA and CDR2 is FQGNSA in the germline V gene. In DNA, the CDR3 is TGTGCCAGCAGCTTAGGACAGGGGAACACTGAAGCTTTCTTT. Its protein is CASSLGQGNTEAFF.

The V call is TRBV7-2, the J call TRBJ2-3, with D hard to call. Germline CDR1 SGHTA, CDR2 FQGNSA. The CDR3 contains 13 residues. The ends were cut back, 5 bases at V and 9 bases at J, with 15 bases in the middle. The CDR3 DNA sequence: TGTGCCAGCAGCATAATAGACGTGGGGACGCAGTATTTT. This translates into CASSIIDVGTQYF.

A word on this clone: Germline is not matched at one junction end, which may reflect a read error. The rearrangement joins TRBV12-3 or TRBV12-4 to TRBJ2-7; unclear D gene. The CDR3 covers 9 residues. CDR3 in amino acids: CASSLPVKF. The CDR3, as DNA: TGTGCCAGCAGCCTGCCCGTTAAATTC.

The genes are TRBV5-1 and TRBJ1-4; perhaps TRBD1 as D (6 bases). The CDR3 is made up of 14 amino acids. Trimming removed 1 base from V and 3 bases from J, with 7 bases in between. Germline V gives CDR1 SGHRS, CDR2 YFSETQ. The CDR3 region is CASSLRGANEKLFF. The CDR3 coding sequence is TGCGCCAGCAGCTTGAGGGGGGCTAATGAAAAACTGTTTTTT.

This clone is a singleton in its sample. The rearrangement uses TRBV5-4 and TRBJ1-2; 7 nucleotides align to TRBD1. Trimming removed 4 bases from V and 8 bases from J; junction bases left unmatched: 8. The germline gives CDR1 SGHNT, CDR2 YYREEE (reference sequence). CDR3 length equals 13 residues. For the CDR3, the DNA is TGTGCCAGCAGCCTGCAGGACAGGCGCGGCTACACCTTC. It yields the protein CASSLQDRRGYTF.

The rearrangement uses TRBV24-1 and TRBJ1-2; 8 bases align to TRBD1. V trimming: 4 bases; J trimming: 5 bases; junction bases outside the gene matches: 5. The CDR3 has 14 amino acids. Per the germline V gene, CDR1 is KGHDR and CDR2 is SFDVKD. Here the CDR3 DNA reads TGTGCCACCAGTGACCGGGGACAGGAATATGGCTACACCTTC. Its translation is CATSDRGQEYGYTF.

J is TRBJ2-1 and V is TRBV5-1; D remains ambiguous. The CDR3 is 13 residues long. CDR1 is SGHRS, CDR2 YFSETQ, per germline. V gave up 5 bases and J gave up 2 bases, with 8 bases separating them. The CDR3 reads CASSGLTYNEQFF. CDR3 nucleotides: TGCGCCAGCAGTGGGTTAACCTACAATGAGCAGTTCTTC.

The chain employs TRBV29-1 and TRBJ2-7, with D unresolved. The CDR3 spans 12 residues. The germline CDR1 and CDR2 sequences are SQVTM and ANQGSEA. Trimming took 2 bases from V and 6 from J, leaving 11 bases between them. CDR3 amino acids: CSVEIRGSEQYF. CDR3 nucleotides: TGCAGCGTTGAAATAAGAGGTTCCGAGCAGTACTTC.

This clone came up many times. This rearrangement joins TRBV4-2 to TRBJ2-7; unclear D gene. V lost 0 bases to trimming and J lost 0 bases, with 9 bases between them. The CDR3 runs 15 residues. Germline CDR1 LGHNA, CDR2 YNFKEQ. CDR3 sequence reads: CASSQDAESSYEQYF. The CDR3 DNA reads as TGTGCCAGCAGCCAAGATGCGGAATCCTCCTACGAGCAGTACTTC.

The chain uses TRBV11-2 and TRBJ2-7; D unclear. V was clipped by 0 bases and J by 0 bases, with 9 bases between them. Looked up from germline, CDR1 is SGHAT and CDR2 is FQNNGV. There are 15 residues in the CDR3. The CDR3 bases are TGTGCCAGCAGCTTAGAGGGTATTGGCTCCTACGAGCAGTACTTC. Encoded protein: CASSLEGIGSYEQYF.

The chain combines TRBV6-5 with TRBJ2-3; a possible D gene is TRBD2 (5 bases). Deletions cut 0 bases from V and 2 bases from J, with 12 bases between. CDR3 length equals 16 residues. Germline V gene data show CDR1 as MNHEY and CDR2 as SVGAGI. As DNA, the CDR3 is TGTGCCAGCAGTTACTCGAGGGTTCTTCTCACAGATACGCAGTATTTT. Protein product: CASSYSRVLLTDTQYF.

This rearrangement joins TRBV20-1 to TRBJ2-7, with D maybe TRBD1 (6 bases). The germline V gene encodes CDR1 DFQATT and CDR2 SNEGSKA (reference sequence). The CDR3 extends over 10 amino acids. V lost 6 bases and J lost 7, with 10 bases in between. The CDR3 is CSAGTKEQYF. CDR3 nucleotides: TGCAGTGCGGGGACAAAAGAGCAGTACTTC.

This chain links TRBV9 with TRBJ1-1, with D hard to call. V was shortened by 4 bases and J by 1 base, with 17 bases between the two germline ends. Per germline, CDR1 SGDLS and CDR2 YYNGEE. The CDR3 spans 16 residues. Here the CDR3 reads CASSPRRRQENTEAFF. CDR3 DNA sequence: TGTGCCAGCAGCCCTCGGAGGAGGCAGGAGAACACTGAAGCTTTCTTT.

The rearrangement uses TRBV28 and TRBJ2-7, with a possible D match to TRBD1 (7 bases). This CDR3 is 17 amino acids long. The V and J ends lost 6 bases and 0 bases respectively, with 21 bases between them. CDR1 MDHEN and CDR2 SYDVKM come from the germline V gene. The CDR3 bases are TGTGCCAGCAGCTCTGTACTGGGGGGACAGAGCTCCTACGAGCAGTACTTC. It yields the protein CASSSVLGGQSSYEQYF.

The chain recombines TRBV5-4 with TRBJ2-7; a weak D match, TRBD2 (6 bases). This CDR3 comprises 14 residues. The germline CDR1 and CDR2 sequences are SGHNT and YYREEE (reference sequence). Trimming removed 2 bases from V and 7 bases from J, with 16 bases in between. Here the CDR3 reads CASSFPGPAGEQYF. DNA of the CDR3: TGTGCCAGCAGCTTTCCGGGACCCGCGGGGGAGCAGTACTTC.

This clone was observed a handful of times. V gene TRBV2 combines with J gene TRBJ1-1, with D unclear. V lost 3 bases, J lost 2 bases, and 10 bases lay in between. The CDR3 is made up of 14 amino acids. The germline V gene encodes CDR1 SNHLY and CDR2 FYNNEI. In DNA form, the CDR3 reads TGTGCCAGCAGTGAGGCGGAGTTAAACACTGAAGCTTTCTTT. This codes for CASSEAELNTEAFF.

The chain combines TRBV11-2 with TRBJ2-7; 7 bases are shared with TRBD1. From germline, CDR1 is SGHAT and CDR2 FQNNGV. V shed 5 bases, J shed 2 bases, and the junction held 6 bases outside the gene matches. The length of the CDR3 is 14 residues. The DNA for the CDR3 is TGTGCCAGCAGCCACACGGGACAGCCCTACGAGCAGTACTTC. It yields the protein CASSHTGQPYEQYF.